The 7 T cell receptor beta chains below were found in one sample sequenced in a study of patients and donors after allogeneic stem cell transplantation. MiXCR was run by TCRdb on the RT-PCR reads, yielding one entry per CDR3 protein. Among over 350,000 distinct CDR3 sequences listed, under 20% were seen once. Sequences were obtained from blood, either unsorted or a sorted T cell fraction (not recorded which). The receptors stem from a human donor who was either an allogeneic HSCT recipient or a stem cell or donor lymphocyte infusion donor (not recorded which). It is not recorded whose cells these are; they may come from a transplant donor.

V is TRBV5-6 and J is TRBJ2-5; no definite D call. From germline, CDR1 is SGHDT and CDR2 YYEEEE. V was pared by 3 bases and J by 5 bases, with 17 bases between. There are 15 residues in the CDR3. The CDR3 nucleotides are TGTGCCAGCAGCTATGACCCGAACCTTGGGGAGACCCAGTACTTC. It yields the protein CASSYDPNLGETQYF.

Ten or more counts support this clonotype. This chain connects TRBV12-3 or TRBV12-4 to TRBJ1-2; 7 bases line up with TRBD1. CDR3 length: 16 residues. Trimming at V came to 8 bases and at J to 7 bases, leaving 19 bases not matched to a gene. CDR3 nucleotide sequence: TGTGCCAGCTCGGGTTTTAACAGGGGCCGGGGCGCTGGCTACACCTTC. It encodes CASSGFNRGRGAGYTF.

The chain recombines TRBV3-1 with TRBJ1-6; tentatively, D is TRBD1 (5 bases). Per the germline V gene, CDR1 is LGHDT and CDR2 is YNNKEL (reference sequence). The CDR3 contains 13 residues. Between the trimmed V and J ends, which lost 6 bases and 7 bases, there was a span of 10 bases. The CDR3 DNA follows: TGTGCCAGCAGGAGGACACAAAATTCACCCCTCCACTTT. Translation: CASRRTQNSPLHF.

This clonotype was detected a few times. This rearrangement joins TRBV4-1 to TRBJ2-3; D may be TRBD2 (6 bases). Germline V lookup: CDR1 MGHRA, CDR2 YSYEKL. The CDR3 runs 15 residues. Trimming left V 1 base short and J 6 bases short, with 14 bases between. CDR3 nucleotides: TGCGCCAGCAGCCAAGTAGTACTAGCAGAGGATACGCAGTATTTT. Its protein is CASSQVVLAEDTQYF.

There are many counts of this clonotype. The V call is TRBV29-1, the J call TRBJ2-7, with 8 bases identical to TRBD1. Trimming removed 6 bases from V and 1 base from J; junction bases left unmatched: 2. This CDR3 contains 12 residues. CDR1 is SQVTM and CDR2 is ANQGSEA in the germline V gene. The CDR3 region is CSVHRGSYEQYF. The CDR3 DNA sequence: TGCAGCGTCCACAGGGGGTCCTACGAGCAGTACTTC.

Only a few counts were recorded for this clonotype. The chain's CDR3 is CATGPGSTGDVSGANVLTF. The CDR3, as DNA: TGTGCCACCGGCCCTGGGTCGACAGGGGACGTCTCTGGGGCCAACGTCCTGACTTTC. The gene calls are TRBV15 and TRBJ2-6, with 8 bases aligning to TRBD1. The germline CDR1 and CDR2 sequences are LNHNV and YYDKDF (reference sequence). The V and J ends lost 8 bases and 0 bases, in that order; junction bases with no gene match: 15. This CDR3 comprises 19 residues.

The gene calls are TRBV18 and TRBJ2-3; D is unclear. The CDR3 extends over 12 amino acids. Trimming removed 3 bases from V and 5 bases from J, with 6 bases in between. Germline loops: CDR1 KGHSH, CDR2 LQKENI. The CDR3 is CASSPSLDTQYF. The CDR3 bases are TGTGCCAGCTCACCTTCATTAGATACGCAGTATTTT.